This record looks at one T cell receptor beta chain sequence and its context. The sample originates from a study of blood T cell repertoires in COVID-19. Study details: Sites in the United States, Italy and Spain provided acute and convalescent COVID-19 samples. Nucleic acid was either cDNA or gDNA, and it came from T cells, B-cell-depleted T cells, or PBMCs.

Germline trimming cut 5 bases from V and 8 bases from J; bases unmatched to any gene: 8. In germline, CDR1 is SGHAT, CDR2 FQDESV (reference sequence). The CDR3 covers 15 residues. Seattle patients were enrolled during active infection and followed longitudinally. Original processing notes: Researchers report that nucleated cell counts were estimated from reference gene primer amplification. Assay used: immunoSEQ multiplex PCR; TCRdb lists only in-frame clones, some missing. The DNA was the basis for D and trimming; V, J and clone size are from that table. The table includes roughly 150,000 clones, 60% to 85% detected once.

The receptor's source is a woman aged 55-69 years with COVID-19, enrolled during active disease. The V and J genes are TRBV11-1 and TRBJ1-4, with TRBD1 matching over 10 bases. The specimen sequenced was peripheral blood. The CDR3 DNA reads TGTGCCAGCAGCCCGAGGACAGGGGGTGGCGAAAAACTGTTTTTT. This encodes CASSPRTGGGEKLFF.